The 8 T cell receptor beta chains given below trace back to one sample, sequenced in a study of a mutant IDH1 vaccine in newly diagnosed glioma. Time point meaning: baseline, week 1 (first vaccination visit). Treatment here: pre-vaccination baseline after standard-of-care therapy. Sequencing used immunoSEQ multiplex PCR; TCRdb keeps in-frame clones, though not all of them. The sample shows about 20,000 clones, around 85% of them seen only once. This specimen consisted of PBMCs, obtained from a glioma patient treated with radiotherapy, temozolomide or both. The source of these receptors is a man aged 35-49 years with glioma.

The rearrangement joins TRBV7-2 to TRBJ2-1; D call uncertain. Germline CDR1 and CDR2: SGHTA and FQGNSA. Trimming cost V 4 bases and J 7 bases, with 11 bases left between them. This CDR3 has 13 residues. The CDR3: CASSSVPANEQFF. CDR3 sequence (DNA): TGTGCCAGCAGCTCCGTCCCAGCGAATGAGCAGTTCTTC.

The V call is TRBV7-9, the J call TRBJ1-1, with a weak D call TRBD1 (6 bases). The CDR3 totals 15 residues. CDR1 is SEHNR and CDR2 is FQNEAQ in the germline V gene (reference sequence). With 0 bases removed from V and 5 bases from J, the gap between germline ends came to 13 bases. CDR3 sequence reads: CASSLAWGRGTEAFF. DNA of the CDR3: TGTGCCAGCAGCTTAGCGTGGGGGCGCGGGACTGAAGCTTTCTTT. The variable domain in full, with the rest retrieved from reference TRBV7-9 and TRBJ1-1, is DTGVSQNPRHKITKRGQNVTFRCDPISEHNRLYWYRQTLGQGPEFLTYFQNEAQLEKSRLLSDRFSAERPKGSFSTLEIQRTEQGDSAMYLCASSLAWGRGTEAFFGQGTRLTVV.

The rearrangement uses TRBV6-4 and TRBJ1-1; possible D gene TRBD1, 6 bases. From germline, CDR1 is MRHNA and CDR2 SNTAGT. Trimming took off 6 bases at V and 4 bases at J, with 15 bases between the two ends. The CDR3 totals 14 residues. The CDR3 spells CASRDSNRVTEAFF. In DNA form, the CDR3 reads TGTGCCAGCAGGGACAGTAATCGTGTCACTGAAGCTTTCTTT.

The chain couples TRBV4-1 to TRBJ1-2; D remains ambiguous. This CDR3 is 14 amino acids long. Germline CDR1 reads MGHRA; CDR2 reads YSYEKL. Trimming took 0 bases from V and 2 from J, leaving 7 bases between them. CDR3: CASSQDWQNYGYTF. In DNA, the CDR3 is TGCGCCAGCAGCCAAGATTGGCAGAACTATGGCTACACCTTC.

The chain employs TRBV30 and TRBJ2-2; D not certain. Trimming removed 3 bases from V and 3 bases from J, with 5 bases in between. Germline lookup yields CDR1 GTSNPN and CDR2 SVGIG (reference sequence). This CDR3 has 12 amino acids. CDR3 sequence (DNA): TGTGCCTGGAGGCCAGACACCGGGGAGCTGTTTTTT. This gives the protein CAWRPDTGELFF.

The rearrangement joins TRBV7-2 to TRBJ2-2, with D tentatively TRBD1 (6 bases). The V end was cut by 5 bases, the J end by 6 bases, with 16 bases between. Per germline, CDR1 SGHTA and CDR2 FQGNSA. This CDR3 is built from 15 residues. The CDR3 nucleotides read TGTGCCAGCAGCCCCCCCCAGGGGCGGGCCGGGGAGCTGTTTTTT. It encodes CASSPPQGRAGELFF. The whole variable domain, filled in from reference TRBV7-2 and TRBJ2-2, reads GAGVSQSPSNKVTEKGKDVELRCDPISGHTALYWYRQSLGQGLEFLIYFQGNSAPDKSGLPSDRFSAERTGGSVSTLTIQRTQQEDSAVYLCASSPPQGRAGELFFGEGSRLTVL.

Turning to this clone: Sequence at one end of the junction differs from germline and may be a read error. V usage is TRBV2 and J usage is TRBJ1-5; 7 bases fit TRBD1. The CDR3 covers 15 residues. Germline CDR1 is SNHLY and CDR2 is FYNNEI. CDR3 in amino acids: CASSDGQGGNQPQHF. In nucleotides, the CDR3 is TGTGCCAGCAGTGACGGGCAGGGGGGCAATCAACCCCAGCATTTT.

This clone counts as medium-sized. The chain is built from TRBV7-2 and TRBJ1-4; D is ambiguous. Germline V gene lookup returns CDR1 SGHTA and CDR2 FQGNSA. The ends were cut back, 1 base at V and 10 bases at J, with 16 bases in the middle. The CDR3 loop spans 15 amino acids. The CDR3 DNA follows: TGTGCCAGCAGCTTAGTAGGGCAGTCTCCGGGAAAACTGTTTTTT. This translates into CASSLVGQSPGKLFF.